This TCR beta chain appears in the sequencing data of a study of T cell responses to AZD1222 COVID-19 vaccine. The CDR3 length is 14 residues. Clones were sequenced by immunoSEQ multiplex PCR, and TCRdb holds only the in-frame ones, with some missing. The sample records roughly 100,000 clones, about four fifths being singletons. The sample in question was peripheral blood, obtained on day 0 of AZD1222 vaccination. This chain connects TRBV21-1 to TRBJ1-2. TRBV21-1 is described as a pseudogene. This sequence originates from an adult in good health. CDR3 protein: CASSKGWSRGGYTF. CDR3 DNA: TGTGCCAGCAGCAAAGGATGGAGCCGCGGTGGCTACACCTTC.